One sample yielded the 14 T cell receptor beta chains listed below, sequenced in a study of early T cells in non-severe SARS-CoV-2 infection. Each CDR3 protein gets one entry after TCRdb re-called the 5' RACE reads with MiXCR. This table holds approximately 65,000 distinct CDR3 sequences, approximately 10% found once. The sequenced material came from whole blood. The receptors were sampled from an adult who was a healthcare worker with PCR-confirmed SARS-CoV-2 infection or an uninfected control (not recorded which).

V gene TRBV28 combines with J gene TRBJ2-7, with TRBD2 identical over 9 bases. Per the germline V gene, CDR1 is MDHEN and CDR2 is SYDVKM. The V segment lost 5 bases and the J segment 4 bases; nucleotides outside the gene matches: 15. The CDR3 contains 17 residues. The CDR3 spells CASSRESHLAGKYEQYF. Here the CDR3 DNA reads TGTGCCAGCAGTCGAGAAAGCCATCTAGCGGGAAAGTACGAGCAGTACTTC.

This clonotype appeared a few times. The genes are TRBV12-3 or TRBV12-4 and TRBJ1-5; the D is unclear. V was clipped by 8 bases and J by 6 bases, with 14 bases between them. This CDR3 comprises 13 residues. The CDR3 nucleotides are TGTGCCAGCTCCCGGGGAGGAGGTCAGCCCCAGCATTTT. Residues: CASSRGGGQPQHF.

This clonotype has just one count. The V and J genes are TRBV2 and TRBJ2-7; 8 nucleotides line up with TRBD1. Germline CDR1 is SNHLY and CDR2 is FYNNEI. With V trimmed by 6 bases and J by 0 bases, 4 bases remained unmatched. This CDR3 spans 14 amino acids. The CDR3 nucleotides read TGTGCCAGCAGGAGACAGGGGAGCTCCTACGAGCAGTACTTC. It codes for CASRRQGSSYEQYF.

This clonotype was recorded at least ten times. The J gene is TRBJ2-1, the V gene TRBV5-1; D is ambiguous. Germline values: CDR1 SGHRS, CDR2 YFSETQ. This CDR3 spans 14 amino acids. V lost 0 bases and J lost 4, with 8 bases in between. For the CDR3, the DNA is TGCGCCAGCAGCTTGGAGTCCTGGTACAATGAGCAGTTCTTC. Its translation is CASSLESWYNEQFF. The full variable domain, completed using reference TRBV5-1 and TRBJ2-1, is KAGVTQTPRYLIKTRGQQVTLSCSPISGHRSVSWYQQTPGQGLQFLFEYFSETQRNKGNFPGRFSGRQFSNSRSEMNVSTLELGDSALYLCASSLESWYNEQFFGPGTRLTVL.

In its sample, this clonotype was seen a few times. The chain carries TRBV29-1 and TRBJ2-7; D possibly corresponds to TRBD2 (5 bases). From germline, CDR1 is SQVTM and CDR2 ANQGSEA. Trimming left V 3 bases short and J 0 bases short, with 9 bases between. This CDR3 contains 13 residues. The CDR3 nucleotides are TGCAGCGTTGATGAGGGAAGCTCCTACGAGCAGTACTTC. It specifies CSVDEGSSYEQYF.

The genes are TRBV6-6 and TRBJ1-4; D ambiguous. Between the trimmed V and J ends, which lost 2 bases and 9 bases, there was a span of 10 bases. Germline CDR1 and CDR2: MNHNY and SVGAGI (reference sequence). CDR3 size: 13 residues. CDR3 region: CASSYRNAQKLFF. The CDR3 DNA reads TGTGCCAGCAGTTACCGTAATGCACAAAAACTGTTTTTT.

This chain links TRBV12-3 or TRBV12-4 with TRBJ2-2; D uncertain. The CDR3 length is 13 residues. Between the trimmed V and J ends, which lost 1 base and 8 bases, there was a span of 8 bases. The CDR3 protein is CASSLVRVGELFF. In nucleotides, the CDR3 is TGTGCCAGCAGTTTAGTCCGGGTTGGGGAGCTGTTTTTT.

This clonotype was picked up many times. The gene calls are TRBV28 and TRBJ1-4; D uncertain. This CDR3 is 12 amino acids long. V was trimmed by 6 bases and J by 8 bases, leaving 10 bases between them. Germline V lookup: CDR1 MDHEN, CDR2 SYDVKM. CDR3: CASRLGEEKLFF. Written as DNA, the CDR3 is TGTGCCAGCAGGTTAGGCGAAGAAAAACTGTTTTTT. Full variable domain (outside the CDR3, taken from reference TRBV28 and TRBJ1-4): DVKVTQSSRYLVKRTGEKVFLECVQDMDHENMFWYRQDPGLGLRLIYFSYDVKMKEKGDIPEGYSVSREKKERFSLILESASTNQTSMYLCASRLGEEKLFFGSGTQLSVL.

This clonotype was counted ten times or more. V and J are TRBV20-1 and TRBJ2-5, with 7 positions matching TRBD1. The germline gives CDR1 DFQATT, CDR2 SNEGSKA (reference sequence). The junction had 3 bases not matched to a gene; V was cut back by 0 bases and J by 5 bases. The CDR3 covers 13 residues. The CDR3 loop is CSARETGTETQYF. The CDR3 bases are TGCAGTGCTAGAGAGACAGGGACGGAGACCCAGTACTTC.

CDR3 sequence (DNA): TGCGCCAGCAGCCAAGGCCTGGGCTACGAGCAGTACTTC. Its protein product is CASSQGLGYEQYF. The chain carries TRBV4-3 and TRBJ2-7; D not resolved. The CDR3 is 13 amino acids. Trimming removed 1 base from V and 3 bases from J, with 7 bases in between. Germline V CDR1 and CDR2: LGHNA, YSLEER.

The chain joins TRBV7-9 to TRBJ2-5; D call uncertain. Germline lookup yields CDR1 SEHNR and CDR2 FQNEAQ (reference sequence). With 0 bases removed from V and 5 bases from J, the gap between germline ends came to 7 bases. The CDR3 length is 13 residues. This CDR3 reads CASSLAQRETQYF. The CDR3 DNA sequence: TGTGCCAGCAGCTTAGCGCAAAGGGAGACCCAGTACTTC.

The chain couples TRBV7-9 to TRBJ2-7, with 8 bases fitting TRBD1. Germline V CDR1 and CDR2: SEHNR, FQNEAQ (reference sequence). Unmatched junction bases numbered 7, after V lost 4 bases and J lost 5 bases. The CDR3 has 14 residues. CDR3 protein: CASSSTTGDDEQYF. The DNA of the CDR3 is TGTGCCAGCAGCTCAACGACAGGGGACGACGAGCAGTACTTC.

This chain connects TRBV29-1 to TRBJ2-3, with a possible D match to TRBD1 (6 bases). Germline assignment: CDR1 SQVTM and CDR2 ANQGSEA. CDR3 length: 14 amino acids. V lost 5 bases, J lost 3 bases, and 15 bases lay in between. For the CDR3, the DNA is TGCAGCGTTATGGACAGTTGGCGGACAGATACGCAGTATTTT. Protein product: CSVMDSWRTDTQYF.

This clonotype was counted many times. The J gene is TRBJ2-1, the V gene TRBV7-2, with D unresolved. From germline, CDR1 is SGHTA and CDR2 FQGNSA. The CDR3 is 14 amino acids. V lost 5 bases to trimming and J lost 5 bases, with 13 bases between them. The CDR3 protein is CASSPRWADNEQFF. CDR3 nucleotides: TGTGCCAGCAGCCCTAGATGGGCTGACAATGAGCAGTTCTTC.